This TCR beta chain was identified in a study of T cell repertoires in cytomegalovirus infection. Overall study: CMV infection together with matching HLA type was indicated by public TCR beta signatures.

TCRdb passed the reads through MiXCR, listing each CDR3 protein once. Counted here are about 83,000 distinct CDR3 sequences, more than 20% occurring once; the ten biggest clones make up approximately 53%. This clonotype was seen only a few times. What it binds is not known. Germline V gives CDR1 MDHEN, CDR2 SYDVKM. The CDR3 is made up of 16 amino acids. Trimming removed 5 bases at V and 1 base at J, with 18 bases between. The receptor was derived from a human donor in good health (CMV status not recorded). Some clones in this sample may be carry-over from other donors' samples. The V gene is TRBV28, the J gene TRBJ2-7; possibly TRBD1 for D (5 bases). Sequencing was performed on CD8+ T cells from cultured PBMCs, taken from culture after CMV antigen stimulation. The CDR3: CASSPSWTRLSYEQYF. As DNA, the CDR3 is TGTGCCAGCAGTCCCTCATGGACACGGCTTTCCTACGAGCAGTACTTC.